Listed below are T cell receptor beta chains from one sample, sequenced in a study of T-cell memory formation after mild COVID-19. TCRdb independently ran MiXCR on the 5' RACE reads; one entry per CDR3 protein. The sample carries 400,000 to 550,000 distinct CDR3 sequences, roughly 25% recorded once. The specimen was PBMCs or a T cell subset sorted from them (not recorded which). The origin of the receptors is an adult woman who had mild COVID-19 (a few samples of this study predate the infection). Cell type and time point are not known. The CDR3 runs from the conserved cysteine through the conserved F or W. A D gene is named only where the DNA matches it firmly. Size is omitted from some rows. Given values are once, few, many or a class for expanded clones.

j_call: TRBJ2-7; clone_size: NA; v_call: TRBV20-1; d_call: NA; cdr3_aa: CSASRGYEQYF; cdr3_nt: TGCAGTGCTAGCCGGGGATACGAGCAGTACTTC
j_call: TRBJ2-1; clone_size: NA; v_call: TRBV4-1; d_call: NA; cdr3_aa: CASSQTGNNEQFF; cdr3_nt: TGCGCCAGCAGCCAGACAGGTAACAATGAGCAGTTCTTC
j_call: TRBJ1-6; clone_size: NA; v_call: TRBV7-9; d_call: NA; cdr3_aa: CASSSDGRHSPLHF; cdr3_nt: TGTGCCAGCAGCTCGGACGGTAGACATTCACCCCTCCACTTT
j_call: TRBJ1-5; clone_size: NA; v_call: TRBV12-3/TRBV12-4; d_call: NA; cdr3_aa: CASSAGPRENQPQHF; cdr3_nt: TGTGCCAGCAGCGCGGGGCCCAGAGAAAATCAGCCCCAGCATTTT
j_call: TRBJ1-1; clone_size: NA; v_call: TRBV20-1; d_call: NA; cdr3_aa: CSAEGTAGTEAFF; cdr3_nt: TGCAGTGCAGAGGGGACCGCTGGCACTGAAGCTTTCTTT
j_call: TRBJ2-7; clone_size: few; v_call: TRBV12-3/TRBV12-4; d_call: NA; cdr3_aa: CASAFGPYEQYF; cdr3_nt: TGTGCCAGCGCATTCGGTCCCTACGAGCAGTACTTC
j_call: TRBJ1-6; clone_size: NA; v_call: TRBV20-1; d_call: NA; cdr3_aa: CSASSGAGISSPLHF; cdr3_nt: TGCAGTGCTAGCTCCGGGGCAGGGATATCTTCACCCCTCCACTTT
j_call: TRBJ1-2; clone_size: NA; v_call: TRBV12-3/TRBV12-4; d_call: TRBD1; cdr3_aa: CASSLGQGYTF; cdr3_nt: TGTGCCAGCAGCCTGGGACAGGGGTACACCTTC
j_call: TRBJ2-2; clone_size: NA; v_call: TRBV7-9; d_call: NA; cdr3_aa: CASSQAGAVGELFF; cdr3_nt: TGTGCCAGCAGCCAGGCCGGTGCAGTCGGGGAGCTGTTTTTT
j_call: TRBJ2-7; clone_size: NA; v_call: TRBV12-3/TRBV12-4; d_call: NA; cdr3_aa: CASSNTGTAGYRFSYEQYF; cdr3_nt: TGTGCCAGCAGTAACACCGGGACAGCGGGCTATCGGTTCTCCTACGAGCAGTACTTC
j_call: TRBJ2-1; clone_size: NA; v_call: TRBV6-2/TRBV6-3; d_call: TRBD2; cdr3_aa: CASSYEGGSEFF; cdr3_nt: TGTGCCAGCAGTTATGAGGGCGGGAGTGAGTTCTTC
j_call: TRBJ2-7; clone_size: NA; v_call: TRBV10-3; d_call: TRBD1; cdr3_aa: CAISANGQGYEQYF; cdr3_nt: TGTGCCATCAGTGCTAATGGACAGGGGTACGAGCAGTACTTC
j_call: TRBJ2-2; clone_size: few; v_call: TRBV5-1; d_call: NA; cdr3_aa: CASSLSLSHTGELFF; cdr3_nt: TGCGCCAGCAGCTTGAGCCTCTCCCACACCGGGGAGCTGTTTTTT
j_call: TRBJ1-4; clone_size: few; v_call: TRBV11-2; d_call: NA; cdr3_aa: CASSFDSFGGNEKLFF; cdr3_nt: TGTGCCAGCAGCTTTGACAGCTTTGGGGGTAATGAAAAACTGTTTTTT
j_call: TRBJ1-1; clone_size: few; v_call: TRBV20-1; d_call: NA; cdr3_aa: CSARLGTNTEAFF; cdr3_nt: TGCAGTGCTAGGCTCGGGACGAACACTGAAGCTTTCTTT
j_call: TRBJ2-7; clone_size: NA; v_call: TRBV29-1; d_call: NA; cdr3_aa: CSVGSSEIRYEQYF; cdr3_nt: TGCAGCGTTGGTTCGTCCGAAATTAGGTACGAGCAGTACTTC
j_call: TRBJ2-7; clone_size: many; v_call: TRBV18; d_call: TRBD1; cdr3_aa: CASSQDRGKYEQYF; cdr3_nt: TGTGCCAGCTCACAGGACAGGGGGAAGTACGAGCAGTACTTC
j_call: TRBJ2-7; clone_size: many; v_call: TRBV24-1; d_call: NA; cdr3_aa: CATSQGSYEQYF; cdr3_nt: TGTGCCACCAGTCAGGGTTCCTACGAGCAGTACTTC
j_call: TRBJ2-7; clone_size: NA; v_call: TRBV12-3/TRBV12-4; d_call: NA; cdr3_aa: CASSLQVRAYEQYF; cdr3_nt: TGTGCCAGCAGTTTACAAGTTAGGGCCTACGAGCAGTACTTC
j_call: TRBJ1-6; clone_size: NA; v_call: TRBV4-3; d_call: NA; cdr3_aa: CASSQDGGSPLHF; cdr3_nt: TGCGCCAGCAGCCAAGACGGGGGTTCACCCCTCCACTTT
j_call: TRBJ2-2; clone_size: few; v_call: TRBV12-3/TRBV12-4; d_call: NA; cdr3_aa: CASTQYFGAVNTGELFF; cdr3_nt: TGTGCCAGCACTCAATATTTTGGTGCAGTCAACACCGGGGAGCTGTTTTTT
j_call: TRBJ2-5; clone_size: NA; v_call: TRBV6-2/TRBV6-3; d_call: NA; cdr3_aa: CASRPGAVMGRGETQYF; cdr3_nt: TGTGCCAGCAGGCCCGGGGCGGTAATGGGTCGGGGAGAGACCCAGTACTTC
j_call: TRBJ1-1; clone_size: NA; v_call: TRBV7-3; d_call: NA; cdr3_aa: CASSLIGRLNTEAFF; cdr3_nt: TGTGCCAGCAGCTTAATAGGGAGACTGAACACTGAAGCTTTCTTT
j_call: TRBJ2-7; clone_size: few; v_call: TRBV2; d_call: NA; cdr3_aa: CASSEDGEQYF; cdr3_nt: TGTGCCAGCAGTGAGGACGGCGAGCAGTACTTC
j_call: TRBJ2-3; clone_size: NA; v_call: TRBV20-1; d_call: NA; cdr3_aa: CLLPTDTQYF; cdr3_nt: TGCCTACTACCCACAGATACGCAGTATTTT
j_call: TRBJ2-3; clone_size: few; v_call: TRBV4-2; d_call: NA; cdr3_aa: CASSQEEGGAQYF; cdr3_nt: TGTGCCAGCAGCCAAGAAGAAGGTGGAGCGCAGTATTTT
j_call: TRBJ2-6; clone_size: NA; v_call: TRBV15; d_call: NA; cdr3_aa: CATSTQGRGSGANVLTF; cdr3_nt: TGTGCCACCAGCACCCAAGGGCGGGGCTCTGGGGCCAACGTCCTGACTTTC
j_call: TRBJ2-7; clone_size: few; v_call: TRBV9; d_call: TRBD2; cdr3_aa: CASNFGREGEVQYF; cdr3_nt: TGTGCCAGCAACTTCGGGCGGGAGGGCGAGGTGCAGTACTTC
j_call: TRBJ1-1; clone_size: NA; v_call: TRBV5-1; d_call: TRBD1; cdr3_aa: CASSIQGGVGTEAFF; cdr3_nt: TGCGCCAGCAGCATACAGGGGGGTGTTGGCACTGAAGCTTTCTTT
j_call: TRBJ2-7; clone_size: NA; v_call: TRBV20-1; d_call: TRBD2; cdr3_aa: CSARSREGVSYEQYF; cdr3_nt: TGCAGTGCTAGGTCCAGGGAGGGTGTTTCCTACGAGCAGTACTTC
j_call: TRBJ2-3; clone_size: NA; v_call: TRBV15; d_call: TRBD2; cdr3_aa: CATSRERLAATSTDTQYF; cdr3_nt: TGTGCCACCAGCAGAGAAAGACTAGCGGCTACTAGCACAGATACGCAGTATTTT
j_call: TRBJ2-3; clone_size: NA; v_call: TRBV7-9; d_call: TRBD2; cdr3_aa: CASSFSGSHTDTQYF; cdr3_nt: TGTGCCAGCAGCTTTAGCGGGTCTCACACAGATACGCAGTATTTT
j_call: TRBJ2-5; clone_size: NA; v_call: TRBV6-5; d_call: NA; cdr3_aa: CASSYERQETQYF; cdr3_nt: TGTGCCAGCAGTTATGAGCGGCAAGAGACCCAGTACTTC
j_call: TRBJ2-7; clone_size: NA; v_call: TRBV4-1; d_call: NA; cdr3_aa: CASSQDTGGGDEQYF; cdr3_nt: TGCGCCAGCAGCCAAGATACGGGGGGCGGGGACGAGCAGTACTTC
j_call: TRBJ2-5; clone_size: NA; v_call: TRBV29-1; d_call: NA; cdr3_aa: CSSVVGAQETQYF; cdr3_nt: TGCAGCTCTGTCGTCGGGGCGCAAGAGACCCAGTACTTC
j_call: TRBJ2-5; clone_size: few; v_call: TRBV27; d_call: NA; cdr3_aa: CASSLSSFLETQYF; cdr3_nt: NA
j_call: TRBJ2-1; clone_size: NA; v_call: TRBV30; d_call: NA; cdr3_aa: CAWSVLRGKVSNEQFF; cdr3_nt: TGTGCCTGGAGTGTACTAAGGGGGAAGGTCAGCAATGAGCAGTTCTTC
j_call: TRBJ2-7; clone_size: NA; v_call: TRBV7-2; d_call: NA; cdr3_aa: CASSLTRASRYEQYF; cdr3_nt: TGTGCCAGCAGCTTAACCCGGGCCTCGCGGTACGAGCAGTACTTC
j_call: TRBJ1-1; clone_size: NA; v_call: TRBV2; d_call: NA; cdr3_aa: CASSDWNTEAFF; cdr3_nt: TGTGCCAGCAGTGACTGGAACACTGAAGCTTTCTTT
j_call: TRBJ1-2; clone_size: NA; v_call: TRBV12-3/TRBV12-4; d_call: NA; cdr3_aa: CASNGGLTNYGYTF; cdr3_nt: TGTGCCAGCAATGGGGGCCTAACTAACTATGGCTACACCTTC
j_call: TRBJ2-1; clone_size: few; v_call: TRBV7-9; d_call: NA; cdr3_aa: CASSLAPVDYNEQFF; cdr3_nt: TGTGCCAGCAGCTTAGCCCCGGTAGACTACAATGAGCAGTTCTTC
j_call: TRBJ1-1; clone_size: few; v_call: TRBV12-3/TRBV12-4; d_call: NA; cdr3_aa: CASSILTEAFF; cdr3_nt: TGTGCCAGCAGCATCCTTACTGAAGCTTTCTTT
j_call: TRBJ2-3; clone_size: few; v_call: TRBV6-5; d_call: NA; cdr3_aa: CASSYSAESDTQYF; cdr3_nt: TGTGCCAGCAGTTACTCTGCAGAATCAGATACGCAGTATTTT
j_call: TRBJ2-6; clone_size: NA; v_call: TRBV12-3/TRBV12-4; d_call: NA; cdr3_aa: CASTYSGANVLTF; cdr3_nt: TGTGCCAGCACCTACTCTGGGGCCAACGTCCTGACTTTC
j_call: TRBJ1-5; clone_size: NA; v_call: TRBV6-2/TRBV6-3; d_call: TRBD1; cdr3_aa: CASRTGERGNQPQHF; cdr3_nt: TGTGCCAGCCGGACAGGGGAGCGGGGCAATCAGCCCCAGCATTTT
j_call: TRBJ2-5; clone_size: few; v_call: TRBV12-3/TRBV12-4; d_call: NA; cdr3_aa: CASNLGGTETQYF; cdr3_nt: TGTGCCAGTAACTTGGGCGGGACTGAGACCCAGTACTTC
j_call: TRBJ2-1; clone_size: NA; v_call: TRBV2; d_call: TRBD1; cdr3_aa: CASNRDRVIDEQFF; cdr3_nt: TGTGCCAGCAATCGGGACAGGGTTATCGATGAGCAGTTCTTC
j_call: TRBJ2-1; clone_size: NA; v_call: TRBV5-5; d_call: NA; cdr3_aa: CASRSSHSYNEQFF; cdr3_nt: TGTGCCAGCAGGTCATCCCACTCCTACAATGAGCAGTTCTTC
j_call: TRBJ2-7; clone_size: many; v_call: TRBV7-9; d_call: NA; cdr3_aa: CASSSRVSYEQYF; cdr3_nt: TGTGCCAGCAGTTCACGTGTCTCCTACGAGCAGTACTTC
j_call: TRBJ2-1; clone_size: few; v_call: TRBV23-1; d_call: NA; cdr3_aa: CASRNDRSNNEQFF; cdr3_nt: TGCGCCAGCAGAAATGACAGGTCCAACAATGAGCAGTTCTTC
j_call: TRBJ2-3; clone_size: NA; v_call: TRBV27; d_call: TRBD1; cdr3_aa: CASSPGTGGFVSTDTQYF; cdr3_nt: TGTGCCAGCAGTCCCGGGACAGGGGGCTTCGTTTCGACAGATACGCAGTATTTT
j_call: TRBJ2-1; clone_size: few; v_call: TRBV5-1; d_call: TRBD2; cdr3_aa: CASSSAGDEQFF; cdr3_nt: TGCGCCAGCAGCTCGGCGGGGGATGAGCAGTTCTTC
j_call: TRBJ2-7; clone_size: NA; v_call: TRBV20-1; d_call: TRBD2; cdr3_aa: CSASETGLAGVEQYF; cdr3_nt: TGCAGTGCTAGCGAAACCGGACTAGCGGGAGTCGAGCAGTACTTC
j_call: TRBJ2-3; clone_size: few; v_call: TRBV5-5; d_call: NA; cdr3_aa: CASSLAGGSTGDTQYF; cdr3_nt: TGTGCCAGCAGCTTGGCCGGTGGTAGTACCGGGGATACGCAGTATTTT
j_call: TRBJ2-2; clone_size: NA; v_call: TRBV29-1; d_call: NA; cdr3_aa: CSVLANTGELFF; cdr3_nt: TGCAGCGTTCTTGCGAACACCGGGGAGCTGTTTTTT
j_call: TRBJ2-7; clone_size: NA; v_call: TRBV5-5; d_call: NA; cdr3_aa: CASSLMAGRYEQYF; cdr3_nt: TGTGCCAGCAGCTTGATGGCAGGGAGGTACGAGCAGTACTTC
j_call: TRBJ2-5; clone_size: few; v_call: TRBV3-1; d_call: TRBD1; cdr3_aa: CASSQEGRGLEYQETQYF; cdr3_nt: TGTGCCAGCAGCCAAGAGGGCAGGGGGCTGGAATACCAAGAGACCCAGTACTTC
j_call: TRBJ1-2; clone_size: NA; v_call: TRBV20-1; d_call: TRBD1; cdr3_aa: CSARGGGQISYTF; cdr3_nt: TGCAGTGCTAGAGGGGGGGGACAGATCTCGTACACCTTC
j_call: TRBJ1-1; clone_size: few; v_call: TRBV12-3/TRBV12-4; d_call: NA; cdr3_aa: CASSLAYRDTEAFF; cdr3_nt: TGTGCCAGCAGTTTGGCCTACAGGGACACTGAAGCTTTCTTT